This T cell receptor (beta chain) was sequenced in a study of blood T cell repertoires in COVID-19. The CDR3 spans 14 residues. V lost 6 bases and J lost 3; bases outside the gene matches: 8. Germline V CDR1 and CDR2: MNHEY, SMNVEV (reference sequence). Per the study methods: Using reference gene primer amplification, nucleated cell counts were estimated. Sequencing was performed with immunoSEQ multiplex PCR; in TCRdb, only in-frame clones are kept and a portion is missing. V and J calls and clone size are as listed in that table; D and trimming were resolved from the DNA. The table lists approximately 360,000 clones, roughly 90% of them singletons.

Sequencing was done on a sample of peripheral blood. This sequence was found in a man aged 35-49 years with acute or convalescent COVID-19. The gene calls are TRBV27 and TRBJ2-7; 7 positions match TRBD2. CDR3 region: CASRHTSVNYEQYF. The CDR3 DNA sequence: TGTGCCAGCAGACATACTAGCGTTAACTACGAGCAGTACTTC.